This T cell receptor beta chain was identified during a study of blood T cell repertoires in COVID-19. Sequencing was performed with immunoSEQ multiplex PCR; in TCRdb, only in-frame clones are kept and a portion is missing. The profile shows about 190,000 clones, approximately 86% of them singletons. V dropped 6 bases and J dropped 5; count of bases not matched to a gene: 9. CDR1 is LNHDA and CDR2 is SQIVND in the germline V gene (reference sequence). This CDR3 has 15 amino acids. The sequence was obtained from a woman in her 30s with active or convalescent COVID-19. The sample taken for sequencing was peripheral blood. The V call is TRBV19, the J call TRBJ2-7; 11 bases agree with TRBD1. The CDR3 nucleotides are TGTGCCAGTAGGCCCGGGACAGGGGGTCTACACGAGCAGTACTTC. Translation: CASRPGTGGLHEQYF.